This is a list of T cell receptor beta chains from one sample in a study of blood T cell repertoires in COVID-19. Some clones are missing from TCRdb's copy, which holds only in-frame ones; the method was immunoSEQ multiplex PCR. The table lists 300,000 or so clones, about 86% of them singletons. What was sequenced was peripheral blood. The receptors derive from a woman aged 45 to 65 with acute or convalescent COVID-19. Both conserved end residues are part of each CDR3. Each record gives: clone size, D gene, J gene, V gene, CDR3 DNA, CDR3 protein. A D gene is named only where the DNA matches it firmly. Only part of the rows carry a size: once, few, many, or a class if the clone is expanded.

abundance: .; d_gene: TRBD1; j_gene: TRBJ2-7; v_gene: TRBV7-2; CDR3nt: TGTGCCAGCAGCTCCCGGGACAGGGGGCCCGAGCAGTACTTC; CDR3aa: CASSSRDRGPEQYF
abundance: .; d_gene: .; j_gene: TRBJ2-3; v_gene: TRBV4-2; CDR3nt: TGTGCCAGCAGCCAAGAAGCCTCCGGGGGTAGCACAGATACGCAGTATTTT; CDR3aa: CASSQEASGGSTDTQYF
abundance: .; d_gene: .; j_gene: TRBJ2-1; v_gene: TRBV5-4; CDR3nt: TGTGCCAGCAGCTTGACAGGGAGCTCCTACAATGAGCAGTTCTTC; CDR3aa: CASSLTGSSYNEQFF
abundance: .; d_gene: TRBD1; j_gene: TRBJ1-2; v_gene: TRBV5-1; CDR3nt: TGCGCCAGCAGTCAGGGGGCCCAGGTTGAATATGGCTACACCTTC; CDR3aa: CASSQGAQVEYGYTF
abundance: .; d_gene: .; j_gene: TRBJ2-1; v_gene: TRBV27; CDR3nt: TGTGCCAGCCGAGACAGATACAATGAGCAGTTCTTC; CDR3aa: CASRDRYNEQFF
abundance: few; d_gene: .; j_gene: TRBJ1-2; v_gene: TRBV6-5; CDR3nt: TGTGCCAGTCGAACCGACAGGCGCCGAGACTATGGCTACACCTTC; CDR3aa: CASRTDRRRDYGYTF
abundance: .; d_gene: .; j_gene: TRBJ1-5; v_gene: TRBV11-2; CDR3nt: TGTGCCAGCAGCTTAGAGGGGGGACAGCCCCAGCATTTT; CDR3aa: CASSLEGGQPQHF
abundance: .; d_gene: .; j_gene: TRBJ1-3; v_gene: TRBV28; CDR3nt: TGTGCCAGCAGTTTATGGGGGGGTGTAGGTCCCCAACGCTCTGGAAACACCATATATTTT; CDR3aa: CASSLWGGVGPQRSGNTIYF
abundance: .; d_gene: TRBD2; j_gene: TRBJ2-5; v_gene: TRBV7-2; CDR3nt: TGTGCCAGCAGCTTATCTAGCGGGGTTGAGACCCAGTACTTC; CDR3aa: CASSLSSGVETQYF
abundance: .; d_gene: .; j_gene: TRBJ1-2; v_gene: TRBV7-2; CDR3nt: TGTGCCAGCAGCTTAAGTGGCACCAATAACTATGGCTACACCTTC; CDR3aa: CASSLSGTNNYGYTF
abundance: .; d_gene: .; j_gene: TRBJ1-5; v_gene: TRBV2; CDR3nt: TGTGCCAGCAGTGATGATTTAGGGGAGCCCCAGCATTTT; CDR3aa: CASSDDLGEPQHF
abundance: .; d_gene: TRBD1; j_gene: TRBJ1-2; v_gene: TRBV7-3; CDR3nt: TGTGCCAGCTCCGGGACAGGCTTCGATGGCTACACCTTC; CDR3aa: CASSGTGFDGYTF
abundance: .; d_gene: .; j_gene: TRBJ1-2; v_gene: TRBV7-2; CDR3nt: TGTGCCAGCAGCTTGCGGGACGGAAACTATGGCTACACCTTC; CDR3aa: CASSLRDGNYGYTF
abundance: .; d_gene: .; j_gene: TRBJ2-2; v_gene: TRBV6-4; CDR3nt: TGTGCCAGCAGTGACCGGCGGGGGCTCACCGGGGAGCTGTTTTTT; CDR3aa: CASSDRRGLTGELFF
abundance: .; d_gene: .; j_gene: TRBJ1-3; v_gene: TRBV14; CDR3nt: TGTGCCAGCAGCCAACCGGGATCTGGAAACACCATATATTTT; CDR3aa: CASSQPGSGNTIYF
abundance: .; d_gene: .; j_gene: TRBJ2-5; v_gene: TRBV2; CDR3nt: TGTGCCAGCAGTGAAGGGGAGCAAGAGACCCAGTACTTC; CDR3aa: CASSEGEQETQYF
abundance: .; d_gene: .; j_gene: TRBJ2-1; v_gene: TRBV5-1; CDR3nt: TGCGCCAGCAGCTTCGGGCAGGGCTCCTACAATGAGCAGTTCTTC; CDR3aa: CASSFGQGSYNEQFF
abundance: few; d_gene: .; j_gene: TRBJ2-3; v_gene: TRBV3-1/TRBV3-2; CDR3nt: TGTGCCAGCAGCCAAGTTCCCAGCGGGCCAGACGGGACAGATACGCAGTATTTT; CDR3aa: CASSQVPSGPDGTDTQYF
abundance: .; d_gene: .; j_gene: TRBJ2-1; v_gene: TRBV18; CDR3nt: TGTGCCAGCTCACCCCTCCTTAGCGGCGATGAGCAGTTCTTC; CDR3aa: CASSPLLSGDEQFF
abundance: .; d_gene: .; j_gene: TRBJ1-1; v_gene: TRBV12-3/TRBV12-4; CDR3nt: TGTGCCAGCAGACCCGGACAGAACACTGAAGCTTTCTTT; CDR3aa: CASRPGQNTEAFF